The subject of this entry is one T cell receptor (beta chain). These data originate in a study of control samples from healthy donors and cancer patients. Libraries were prepared by immunoSEQ multiplex PCR; TCRdb keeps only in-frame clonotypes and omits some of them. The sample contains roughly 86,000 clones, 85% to 95% of which appear only once. The CDR3 has 14 amino acids. V lost 5 bases and J 7 bases, leaving 17 bases between the germline ends. Germline V gives CDR1 MDHEN, CDR2 SYDVKM. The sequence was obtained from a woman aged 25 to 39 in good health. This rearrangement joins TRBV28 to TRBJ1-2; maybe TRBD1 (5 bases). Source material: blood. DNA for the CDR3: TGTGCCAGCAGTCCCCCGGACATCTGGCGTGGCTACACCTTC. It yields the protein CASSPPDIWRGYTF.